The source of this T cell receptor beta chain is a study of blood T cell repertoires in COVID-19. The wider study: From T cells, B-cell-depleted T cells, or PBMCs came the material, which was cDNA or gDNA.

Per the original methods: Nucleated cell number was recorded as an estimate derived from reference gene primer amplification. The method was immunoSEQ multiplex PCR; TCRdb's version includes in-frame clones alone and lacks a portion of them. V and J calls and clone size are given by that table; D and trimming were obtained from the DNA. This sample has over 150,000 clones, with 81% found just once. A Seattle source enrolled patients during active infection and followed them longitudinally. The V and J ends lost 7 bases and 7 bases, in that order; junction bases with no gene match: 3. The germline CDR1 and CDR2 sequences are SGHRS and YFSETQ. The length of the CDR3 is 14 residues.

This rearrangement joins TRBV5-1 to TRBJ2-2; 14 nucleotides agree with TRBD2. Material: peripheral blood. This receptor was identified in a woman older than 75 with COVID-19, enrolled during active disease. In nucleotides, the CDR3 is TGCGCCAGCGGGACTAGCGGGAGCGTCGGGGAGCTGTTTTTT. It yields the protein CASGTSGSVGELFF.